This passage covers 27 T cell receptor beta chains from one sample sequenced in a study of cytomegalovirus exposure and HLA in healthy donors. The PCR was carried out with 60 Vbeta primers and 13 Jbeta primers. Profiling relied on immunoSEQ multiplex PCR, and the TCRdb table lists in-frame clones only, not all of them. The repertoire holds about 120,000 clones, with over 65% as singletons. The sequencing sample was made of PBMCs. The receptors stem from a woman between 40 and 50 years old in good health and CMV-seropositive.

Regarding this clone: A read error may produce the germline difference seen at one junction end. This chain uses TRBV7-2 with TRBJ2-7, with 11 bases that match TRBD2. Germline CDR1 and CDR2: SGHTA and FQGNSA. The CDR3 is 14 amino acids. The CDR3 spells CASSLAGGGYEQYF. The CDR3 DNA follows: TGTGCCAGCAGCCTAGCGGGAGGAGGCTACGAGCAGTACTTC.

J is TRBJ1-1 and V is TRBV6-6, with D hard to call. V was clipped by 4 bases and J by 0 bases, with 15 bases between them. Germline V gene sequence: CDR1 MNHNY, CDR2 SVGAGI (reference sequence). The CDR3 totals 16 residues. CDR3 sequence (DNA): TGTGCCAGCAGTTCCCCTCTTGGGAGGGTGAACACTGAAGCTTTCTTT. Translating gives CASSSPLGRVNTEAFF.

This clone has just a few counts. The genes are TRBV5-4 and TRBJ2-7; perhaps TRBD2 as D (5 bases). Germline-derived CDR1 and CDR2 are SGHNT and YYREEE (reference sequence). V lost 3 bases and J lost 0, with 13 bases in between. The CDR3 consists of 15 residues. The DNA for the CDR3 is TGTGCCAGCAGCTCGGAGGCTTACCCCTCCTACGAGCAGTACTTC. Translated: CASSSEAYPSYEQYF.

This chain connects TRBV7-6 to TRBJ2-1; 9 bases align to TRBD2. Germline CDR1 and CDR2: SGHVS and FNYEAQ. CDR3 length: 15 residues. J gave up 5 bases and V 2 bases, and 4 bases lay outside the gene matches. The CDR3: CASSLWVAGDNEQFF. DNA of the CDR3: TGTGCCAGCAGCTTATGGGTAGCGGGAGACAATGAGCAGTTCTTC.

The chain couples TRBV6-1 to TRBJ1-2, with 8 positions matching TRBD1. V was pared by 6 bases and J by 6 bases, with 6 bases of the junction left unmatched. Germline V gives CDR1 MNHNS, CDR2 SASEGT. This CDR3 region has 13 residues. DNA of the CDR3: TGTGCCAGCAGGATGCTACAGGGGGATGGCTACACCTTC. It codes for CASRMLQGDGYTF.

The rearrangement uses TRBV10-3 and TRBJ1-5, with unresolved D. The CDR3 consists of 15 residues. The V gene lost 0 bases and the J gene lost 4 bases, with 10 bases spanning the gap. Looked up from germline, CDR1 is ENHRY and CDR2 is SYGVKD. DNA of the CDR3: TGTGCCATCAGTGAGTCGTTGGTAGTGAATCAGCCCCAGCATTTT. This encodes CAISESLVVNQPQHF.

This sequence joins TRBV9 and TRBJ1-2, with 7 bases matching TRBD1. The CDR3 contains 14 residues. The J segment lost 0 bases and the V segment lost 4 bases, leaving 3 bases of the junction unmatched. Germline CDR1 is SGDLS and CDR2 is YYNGEE. In DNA form, the CDR3 reads TGTGCCAGCAGCCTGGGACAGCCTAACTATGGCTACACCTTC. Protein product: CASSLGQPNYGYTF. Supplemented by reference TRBV9 and TRBJ1-2, the full variable domain reads DSGVTQTPKHLITATGQRVTLRCSPRSGDLSVYWYQQSLDQGLQFLIQYYNGEERAKGNILERFSAQQFPDLHSELNLSSLELGDSALYFCASSLGQPNYGYTFGSGTRLTVV.

The J gene is TRBJ2-7, the V gene TRBV6-1, with a weak D call TRBD2 (5 bases). The CDR3 has 13 residues. CDR1 and CDR2 from the germline V gene are MNHNS and SASEGT. The V gene lost 1 base and the J gene lost 3 bases, with 7 bases spanning the gap. The CDR3 DNA sequence: TGTGCCAGCAGTGAAGAAGGAGGCTACGAGCAGTACTTC. Translated, it gives CASSEEGGYEQYF.

This clone showed up just a few times. Other DNA sequences within the sample encode an identical CDR3. The gene calls are TRBV7-9 and TRBJ2-2; perhaps TRBD2 as D (5 bases). Germline CDR1 and CDR2: SEHNR and FQNEAQ (reference sequence). The V and J ends lost 2 bases and 5 bases respectively, with 12 bases between them. CDR3 length: 15 residues. This CDR3 reads CASSLLTGGTGELFF. DNA for the CDR3: TGTGCCAGCAGCTTATTAACGGGCGGGACCGGGGAGCTGTTTTTT. The full variable domain, completed using reference TRBV7-9 and TRBJ2-2, is DTGVSQNPRHKITKRGQNVTFRCDPISEHNRLYWYRQTLGQGPEFLTYFQNEAQLEKSRLLSDRFSAERPKGSFSTLEIQRTEQGDSAMYLCASSLLTGGTGELFFGEGSRLTVL.

There are a few counts of this clone. The CDR3 sequence is CASSRDSSGANVLTF. The CDR3 bases are TGTGCCAGCAGCCGGGACAGCTCTGGGGCCAACGTCCTGACTTTC. The rearrangement uses TRBV7-6 and TRBJ2-6; 7 nucleotides match TRBD1. The CDR3 totals 15 residues. J lost 0 bases, V lost 5 bases, and 1 base had no gene match. Germline CDR1 reads SGHVS; CDR2 reads FNYEAQ.

This clone was counted a single time. This sequence joins TRBV5-1 and TRBJ2-7; a weak D match, TRBD2 (6 bases). The V end lost 3 bases, the J end lost 3 bases, and 34 bases lay between the germline ends. Germline CDR1 reads SGHRS; CDR2 reads YFSETQ. There are 21 residues in the CDR3. CDR3 sequence (DNA): TGCGCCAGCAGCTCGGGTAGGGACGGATGGGCTCGGGGAGGCTCTTTCTACGAGCAGTACTTC. As protein: CASSSGRDGWARGGSFYEQYF. Using reference TRBV5-1 and TRBJ2-7 for the parts outside the CDR3, the full variable domain is KAGVTQTPRYLIKTRGQQVTLSCSPISGHRSVSWYQQTPGQGLQFLFEYFSETQRNKGNFPGRFSGRQFSNSRSEMNVSTLELGDSALYLCASSSGRDGWARGGSFYEQYFGPGTRLTVT.

A few counts support this clone. The gene calls are TRBV27 and TRBJ2-5; the match to TRBD1 covers 9 bases. CDR3 length: 15 amino acids. Germline CDR1 and CDR2: MNHEY and SMNVEV (reference sequence). V shed 3 bases, J shed 2 bases, and the junction held 4 bases outside the gene matches. Here the CDR3 DNA reads TGTGCCAGCAGTTTCTTCGGGACAGGGCAAGAGACCCAGTACTTC. Protein: CASSFFGTGQETQYF.

The sample holds a few counts of this clone. The V gene is TRBV19, the J gene TRBJ2-7; D is ambiguous. CDR3 length: 13 residues. V gave up 3 bases and J gave up 2 bases, with 8 bases separating them. The germline CDR1 and CDR2 sequences are LNHDA and SQIVND (reference sequence). The CDR3 region is CASSMSPAYEQYF. CDR3 coding DNA: TGTGCCAGTAGTATGAGTCCTGCCTACGAGCAGTACTTC. The entire variable domain, with the rest obtained from reference TRBV19 and TRBJ2-7, is as follows: DGGITQSPKYLFRKEGQNVTLSCEQNLNHDAMYWYRQDPGQGLRLIYYSQIVNDFQKGDIAEGYSVSREKKESFPLTVTSAQKNPTAFYLCASSMSPAYEQYFGPGTRLTVT.

This clone was counted once. This chain connects TRBV15 to TRBJ2-3, with a tentative D call TRBD2 (6 bases). CDR3 length equals 17 residues. Germline loops: CDR1 LNHNV, CDR2 YYDKDF (reference sequence). V was shortened by 0 bases and J by 1 base, with 14 bases between the two germline ends. The CDR3 is CATSREILASGTDTQYF. The CDR3 DNA reads as TGTGCCACCAGCAGAGAGATACTAGCATCAGGCACAGATACGCAGTATTTT.

The rearrangement uses TRBV10-3 and TRBJ2-5; unclear D gene. Per germline, CDR1 ENHRY and CDR2 SYGVKD. Trimming took off 5 bases at V and 5 bases at J, with 18 bases between the two ends. The CDR3 length is 15 residues. This CDR3 is CAISSSRISRETQYF. The CDR3 DNA reads as TGTGCCATCAGTTCCTCCAGAATCTCTAGGGAGACCCAGTACTTC.

V and J are TRBV19 and TRBJ1-3, with 9 bases that match TRBD1. Germline-derived CDR1 and CDR2 are LNHDA and SQIVND (reference sequence). This CDR3 comprises 13 residues. Trimming took 10 bases from V and 2 from J; bases not matched to a gene: 3. As DNA, the CDR3 is TGTGCCACAACAGGGGGCCCTGGAAACACCATATATTTT. Translated, it gives CATTGGPGNTIYF.

J is TRBJ2-7 and V is TRBV9, with D maybe TRBD2 (6 bases). CDR3 size: 15 residues. The V end was cut by 3 bases, the J end by 3 bases, with 16 bases between. Germline V lookup: CDR1 SGDLS, CDR2 YYNGEE. In DNA form, the CDR3 reads TGTGCCAGCAGCGCCTCATCGGGACTCGGCTACGAGCAGTACTTC. Translating gives CASSASSGLGYEQYF.

V gene TRBV6-5 combines with J gene TRBJ1-2; D not certain. V was pared by 2 bases and J by 6 bases, with 19 bases between. Germline V CDR1 and CDR2: MNHEY, SVGAGI. This CDR3 has 16 residues. CDR3 protein: CASSYGRTPPPNGYTF. The CDR3 DNA sequence: TGTGCCAGCAGTTACGGGAGAACCCCTCCCCCAAATGGCTACACCTTC.

V gene TRBV5-1 combines with J gene TRBJ1-2, with 7 bases identical to TRBD1. CDR1 and CDR2 from the germline V gene are SGHRS and YFSETQ. The CDR3 extends over 15 amino acids. Trimming cost V 0 bases and J 4 bases; bases outside gene matches: 6. CDR3 region: CASSLGQGLSYGYTF. For the CDR3, the DNA is TGCGCCAGCAGCTTGGGACAGGGTTTGAGCTATGGCTACACCTTC.

V usage is TRBV7-9 and J usage is TRBJ1-2, with a weak D call TRBD1 (6 bases). V was trimmed by 2 bases and J by 8 bases, leaving 24 bases between them. The CDR3 spans 17 residues. Germline loops: CDR1 SEHNR, CDR2 FQNEAQ (reference sequence). CDR3 in DNA: TGTGCCAGCAGCTTACGGGATCACGCAGGGGCGCACATCGGCTACACCTTC. Encoded protein: CASSLRDHAGAHIGYTF.

The chain recombines TRBV6-1 with TRBJ2-7; 8 positions match TRBD2. CDR3 length: 14 residues. CDR1 is MNHNS, CDR2 SASEGT, per germline. V dropped 7 bases and J dropped 4; count of bases not matched to a gene: 9. The CDR3 nucleotides read TGTGCCAGCACCGCACTAAGCGGGAGTTACGAGCAGTACTTC. Protein sequence: CASTALSGSYEQYF.

CDR3 sequence: CASSEAGEGGTEAFF. CDR3 nucleotide sequence: TGTGCCAGCAGTGAAGCGGGGGAGGGTGGCACTGAAGCTTTCTTT. The V call is TRBV2, the J call TRBJ1-1; tentative D call: TRBD1 (5 bases). The germline V gene has CDR1 SNHLY and CDR2 FYNNEI. CDR3 length equals 15 residues. Trimming took off 0 bases at V and 4 bases at J, with 12 bases between the two ends.

This chain connects TRBV7-8 to TRBJ2-7; TRBD1 matches at 9 bases. The V gene end was trimmed by 5 bases and the J gene end by 1 base; junction bases not matched to a gene: 6. This CDR3 region has 15 residues. The V gene's germline CDR1 is SGHVS and CDR2 FQNEAQ. CDR3 region: CASSGRGQGSYEQYF. For the CDR3, the DNA is TGTGCCAGCAGCGGTAGGGGACAGGGATCCTACGAGCAGTACTTC. Variable domain in full (rest from reference TRBV7-8 and TRBJ2-7): GAGVSQSPRYKVAKRGQDVALRCDPISGHVSLFWYQQALGQGPEFLTYFQNEAQLDKSGLPSDRFFAERPEGSVSTLKIQRTQQEDSAVYLCASSGRGQGSYEQYFGPGTRLTVT.

The rearrangement links TRBV2 to TRBJ1-4; 8 nucleotides match TRBD1. Germline CDR1 and CDR2: SNHLY and FYNNEI. This CDR3 spans 15 amino acids. Trimming cost V 6 bases and J 0 bases; bases outside gene matches: 3. The CDR3 reads CASRPQGATNEKLFF. The DNA of the CDR3 is TGTGCCAGCAGACCACAGGGGGCAACTAATGAAAAACTGTTTTTT.

The rearrangement joins TRBV7-3 to TRBJ2-7; TRBD1 might be the D (6 bases). CDR1 SGHTA and CDR2 FQGTGA come from the germline V gene. Trimming shortened V by 1 base and J by 3 bases, and 13 bases separated the two germline ends. This CDR3 is 15 amino acids long. The chain's CDR3 is CASSLKTGPNYEQYF. The CDR3 DNA is TGTGCCAGCAGCTTAAAGACAGGACCCAACTACGAGCAGTACTTC.

The chain carries TRBV5-1 and TRBJ1-3; 7 positions match TRBD1. The CDR3 is 15 residues long. Trimming at V came to 2 bases and at J to 4 bases, leaving 6 bases not matched to a gene. Germline CDR1 and CDR2: SGHRS and YFSETQ. For the CDR3, the DNA is TGCGCCAGCAGCTTAGAGGGGGCATCAGGAAACACCATATATTTT. Amino acid sequence: CASSLEGASGNTIYF.

The chain uses TRBV5-1 and TRBJ1-1, with D unclear. Germline CDR1 and CDR2: SGHRS and YFSETQ. Trimming shortened V by 0 bases and J by 3 bases, and 9 bases separated the two germline ends. This CDR3 contains 14 residues. The DNA of the CDR3 is TGCGCCAGCAGCTTGGCCCCCGGGGACACTGAAGCTTTCTTT. Translated: CASSLAPGDTEAFF.